These 23 T cell receptor beta chains originate from one sample sequenced in a study of cytomegalovirus exposure and HLA in healthy donors. In the PCR, 60 Vbeta and 13 Jbeta primers were used. Clones were sequenced by immunoSEQ multiplex PCR, and TCRdb holds only the in-frame ones, with some missing. The sample consists of roughly 130,000 clones, roughly 78% of them appearing once. The sequencing sample was made of PBMCs. These TCRs come from a male donor in good health and CMV-seronegative.

The sample holds a few counts of this clone. This chain uses TRBV29-1 with TRBJ2-5; 7 nucleotides align to TRBD1. From germline, CDR1 is SQVTM and CDR2 ANQGSEA. The J segment lost 4 bases and the V segment lost 4 bases, leaving 6 bases of the junction unmatched. The CDR3 has 13 residues. The CDR3 is CSVGQGVGETQYF. The DNA of the CDR3 is TGCAGCGTTGGACAGGGCGTAGGAGAGACCCAGTACTTC.

This clone was observed a single time. The CDR3 nucleotides are TGTGCCAGCAGCCCCAGGGACAGGTACACTGAAGCTTTCTTT. It yields the protein CASSPRDRYTEAFF. This sequence joins TRBV9 and TRBJ1-1; 8 bases match TRBD1. CDR3 length equals 14 residues. The J segment lost 3 bases and the V segment lost 4 bases, leaving 5 bases of the junction unmatched. CDR1 SGDLS and CDR2 YYNGEE come from the germline V gene. Supplemented by reference TRBV9 and TRBJ1-1, the full variable domain reads DSGVTQTPKHLITATGQRVTLRCSPRSGDLSVYWYQQSLDQGLQFLIQYYNGEERAKGNILERFSAQQFPDLHSELNLSSLELGDSALYFCASSPRDRYTEAFFGQGTRLTVV.

This rearrangement joins TRBV12-5 to TRBJ2-1; the D is unclear. CDR1 and CDR2 from the germline V gene are LGHNT and FRNRAP. The CDR3 is made up of 11 amino acids. V lost 3 bases and J 10 bases, leaving 7 bases between the germline ends. In DNA, the CDR3 is TGTGCTAGTGGTTTTTGGGCGGAGCAGTTCTTC. The encoded protein is CASGFWAEQFF.

V gene TRBV2 combines with J gene TRBJ2-3; 7 nucleotides match TRBD1. J gave up 1 base and V 6 bases, and 1 base lay outside the gene matches. The CDR3 is made up of 13 amino acids. Per the germline V gene, CDR1 is SNHLY and CDR2 is FYNNEI. The DNA of the CDR3 is TGTGCCAGCAGGGGGACAGGCACAGATACGCAGTATTTT. This sequence encodes CASRGTGTDTQYF.

V is TRBV7-9 and J is TRBJ1-6; the D gene is possibly TRBD1 (6 bases). The CDR3 covers 15 residues. The V gene lost 3 bases and the J gene lost 0 bases, with 6 bases spanning the gap. Germline lookup yields CDR1 SEHNR and CDR2 FQNEAQ (reference sequence). The CDR3 here is CASSLDSSYNSPLHF. The CDR3, as DNA: TGTGCCAGCAGCTTGGACAGCTCCTATAATTCACCCCTCCACTTT.

The gene calls are TRBV27 and TRBJ2-7; possibly TRBD1 for D (6 bases). Germline CDR1 MNHEY, CDR2 SMNVEV (reference sequence). V was clipped by 3 bases and J by 2 bases, with 11 bases between them. The CDR3 loop spans 14 amino acids. This chain's CDR3 is CASSFGGSPYEQYF. The CDR3 DNA follows: TGTGCCAGCAGTTTTGGGGGCTCGCCCTACGAGCAGTACTTC.

The chain has TRBV7-9 and TRBJ2-3, with TRBD2 matching over 12 bases. CDR3 length equals 18 residues. Trimming took 1 base from V and 4 from J; bases not matched to a gene: 9. Germline loops: CDR1 SEHNR, CDR2 FQNEAQ (reference sequence). The chain's CDR3 is CASSLGLAGGASADTQYF. The CDR3, as DNA: TGTGCCAGCAGCTTAGGCCTAGCGGGGGGGGCAAGTGCAGATACGCAGTATTTT.

The CDR3 spells CATSRIGAGNQPQHF. The CDR3 coding sequence is TGTGCCACCAGCAGAATAGGCGCGGGCAATCAGCCCCAGCATTTT. The gene calls are TRBV15 and TRBJ1-5; D is uncertain. The length of the CDR3 is 15 residues. V gave up 2 bases and J gave up 2 bases, with 10 bases separating them. Germline CDR1 and CDR2: LNHNV and YYDKDF (reference sequence).

This clone was observed a single time. The V and J genes are TRBV5-1 and TRBJ2-3; D is unresolved. Per the germline V gene, CDR1 is SGHRS and CDR2 is YFSETQ. Trimming removed 0 bases from V and 2 bases from J, with 4 bases in between. This CDR3 contains 13 residues. The chain's CDR3 is CASSLGATDTQYF. The CDR3 DNA sequence: TGCGCCAGCAGCTTGGGGGCCACAGATACGCAGTATTTT. The entire variable domain, with the rest obtained from reference TRBV5-1 and TRBJ2-3, is as follows: KAGVTQTPRYLIKTRGQQVTLSCSPISGHRSVSWYQQTPGQGLQFLFEYFSETQRNKGNFPGRFSGRQFSNSRSEMNVSTLELGDSALYLCASSLGATDTQYFGPGTRLTVL.

V and J are TRBV5-1 and TRBJ1-2; 10 bases map to TRBD1. The CDR3 is 14 residues long. Germline V gene data show CDR1 as SGHRS and CDR2 as YFSETQ. The V and J ends lost 4 bases and 6 bases, in that order; junction bases with no gene match: 6. CDR3 bases: TGCGCCAGCAGCCCAGGGACAGGGGAGCATGGCTACACCTTC. It translates to CASSPGTGEHGYTF.

This chain uses TRBV6-4 with TRBJ1-6, with D unclear. This CDR3 region has 14 residues. Germline-derived CDR1 and CDR2 are MRHNA and SNTAGT. Trimming removed 4 bases at V and 6 bases at J, with 10 bases between. The CDR3 region has the DNA TGTGCCAGCAGTGTTGGAGGCCCTAATTCACCCCTCCACTTT. Translated, it gives CASSVGGPNSPLHF.

The chain recombines TRBV7-2 with TRBJ1-2, with TRBD1 as a possible D gene (5 bases). This CDR3 contains 15 residues. CDR1 SGHTA and CDR2 FQGNSA come from the germline V gene. The ends were cut back, 1 base at V and 5 bases at J, with 14 bases in the middle. The CDR3 protein is CASSLVLGAGYGYTF. In DNA, the CDR3 is TGTGCCAGCAGCTTAGTGTTAGGCGCAGGGTATGGCTACACCTTC.

The J gene is TRBJ1-5, the V gene TRBV7-3; D might be TRBD1 (6 bases). Trimming took off 6 bases at V and 6 bases at J, with 15 bases between the two ends. The CDR3 runs 14 residues. The germline gives CDR1 SGHTA, CDR2 FQGTGA. The CDR3 is CASSYGGAGQPQHF. CDR3 DNA sequence: TGTGCCAGCAGTTATGGGGGCGCGGGTCAGCCCCAGCATTTT.

Only a few counts were recorded for this clone. This chain joins TRBV9 and TRBJ2-7; 8 nucleotides agree with TRBD2. Germline loops: CDR1 SGDLS, CDR2 YYNGEE. This CDR3 spans 14 amino acids. V dropped 1 base and J dropped 3; count of bases not matched to a gene: 3. DNA for the CDR3: TGTGCCAGCAGCGTACGAAGCGGGGGCTACGAGCAGTACTTC. It specifies CASSVRSGGYEQYF.

V usage is TRBV5-1 and J usage is TRBJ2-2; 9 bases map to TRBD1. The length of the CDR3 is 12 residues. V dropped 9 bases and J dropped 10; count of bases not matched to a gene: 7. Germline assignment: CDR1 SGHRS and CDR2 YFSETQ. This CDR3 reads CATRRDREELFF. The CDR3 DNA reads TGCGCCACGCGGCGGGACAGGGAGGAGCTGTTTTTT. The variable domain in full, completed from reference TRBV5-1 and TRBJ2-2, reads KAGVTQTPRYLIKTRGQQVTLSCSPISGHRSVSWYQQTPGQGLQFLFEYFSETQRNKGNFPGRFSGRQFSNSRSEMNVSTLELGDSALYLCATRRDREELFFGEGSRLTVL.

The chain combines TRBV2 with TRBJ1-5; D uncertain. The CDR3 runs to 14 residues. The germline CDR1 and CDR2 sequences are SNHLY and FYNNEI. The V and J ends lost 5 bases and 9 bases respectively, with 17 bases between them. CDR3 bases: TGTGCCAGCAGTAGGCAAGTACTAATCACGCCCCAGCATTTT. It is translated as CASSRQVLITPQHF.

The J gene is TRBJ2-5, the V gene TRBV29-1; tentative D call: TRBD2 (5 bases). Trimming removed 6 bases from V and 5 bases from J, with 16 bases in between. The CDR3 spans 13 residues. In germline, CDR1 is SQVTM, CDR2 ANQGSEA. The CDR3 coding sequence is TGCAGCGTCCCCAAAGAGAGGGCCGAGACCCAGTACTTC. Its protein product is CSVPKERAETQYF.

The V and J genes are TRBV18 and TRBJ1-1; 8 nucleotides align to TRBD1. From germline, CDR1 is KGHSH and CDR2 LQKENI. There are 15 residues in the CDR3. The J segment lost 7 bases and the V segment lost 2 bases, leaving 9 bases of the junction unmatched. Here the CDR3 reads CASSPLDRAEGEAFF. The CDR3 DNA reads as TGTGCCAGCTCACCATTGGACAGGGCCGAGGGTGAAGCTTTCTTT.

V is TRBV10-3 and J is TRBJ2-2; TRBD2 matches 9 bases. The CDR3 contains 15 residues. CDR1 and CDR2 (germline): ENHRY, SYGVKD. Germline trimming cut 6 bases from V and 0 bases from J; bases unmatched to any gene: 2. CDR3 sequence (DNA): TGTGCCATCAGGGGGACTAGCACGAACACCGGGGAGCTGTTTTTT. Translated, it gives CAIRGTSTNTGELFF.

The V call is TRBV28, the J call TRBJ1-1, with TRBD1 matching 9 bases. In germline, CDR1 is MDHEN, CDR2 SYDVKM. The CDR3 spans 14 residues. V lost 4 bases and J lost 6; bases outside the gene matches: 6. CDR3 sequence: CASSSFRDRAEAFF. In DNA, the CDR3 is TGTGCCAGCAGTTCCTTCCGGGACAGGGCTGAAGCTTTCTTT. The full variable domain, completed using reference TRBV28 and TRBJ1-1, is DVKVTQSSRYLVKRTGEKVFLECVQDMDHENMFWYRQDPGLGLRLIYFSYDVKMKEKGDIPEGYSVSREKKERFSLILESASTNQTSMYLCASSSFRDRAEAFFGQGTRLTVV.

Only one count was recorded for this clone. A read error may account for a junction end that differs from germline. The CDR3 here is CASSPLVRALAKNSQYF. Here the CDR3 DNA reads TGTGCCAGCAGCCCTCTAGTTAGGGCTCTAGCCAAAAACAGTCAGTACTTC. This chain joins TRBV11-2 and TRBJ2-4; perhaps TRBD2 as D (5 bases). CDR3 length: 17 amino acids. Germline V gene data show CDR1 as SGHAT and CDR2 as FQNNGV.

V usage is TRBV7-6 and J usage is TRBJ1-2; the D gene is possibly TRBD1 (6 bases). CDR1 and CDR2 from the germline V gene are SGHVS and FNYEAQ. The CDR3 spans 13 residues. This CDR3 is CAAGGATGGGYTF. The DNA of the CDR3 is TGTGCAGCGGGGGGCGCGACCGGTGGGGGCTACACCTTC.

The count of this clone is one. The chain couples TRBV6-4 to TRBJ2-1; D call uncertain. CDR3 size: 13 residues. CDR1 and CDR2 (germline): MRHNA, SNTAGT. V was pared by 0 bases and J by 9 bases, with 9 bases between. The CDR3 bases are TGTGCCAGCAGTGACTCTGGCAGGCCTGAGCAGTTCTTC. Translation: CASSDSGRPEQFF.